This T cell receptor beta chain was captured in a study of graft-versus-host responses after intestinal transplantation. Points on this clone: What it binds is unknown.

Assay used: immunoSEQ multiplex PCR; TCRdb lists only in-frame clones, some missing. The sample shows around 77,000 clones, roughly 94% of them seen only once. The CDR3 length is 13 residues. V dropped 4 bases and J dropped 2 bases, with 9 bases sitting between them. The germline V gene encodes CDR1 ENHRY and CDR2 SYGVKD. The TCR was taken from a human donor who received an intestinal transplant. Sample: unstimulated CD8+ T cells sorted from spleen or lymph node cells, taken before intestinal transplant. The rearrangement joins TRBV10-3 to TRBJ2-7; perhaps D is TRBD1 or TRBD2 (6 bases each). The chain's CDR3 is CAISGGAPYEQYF. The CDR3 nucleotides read TGTGCCATCAGTGGGGGGGCCCCCTACGAGCAGTACTTC.